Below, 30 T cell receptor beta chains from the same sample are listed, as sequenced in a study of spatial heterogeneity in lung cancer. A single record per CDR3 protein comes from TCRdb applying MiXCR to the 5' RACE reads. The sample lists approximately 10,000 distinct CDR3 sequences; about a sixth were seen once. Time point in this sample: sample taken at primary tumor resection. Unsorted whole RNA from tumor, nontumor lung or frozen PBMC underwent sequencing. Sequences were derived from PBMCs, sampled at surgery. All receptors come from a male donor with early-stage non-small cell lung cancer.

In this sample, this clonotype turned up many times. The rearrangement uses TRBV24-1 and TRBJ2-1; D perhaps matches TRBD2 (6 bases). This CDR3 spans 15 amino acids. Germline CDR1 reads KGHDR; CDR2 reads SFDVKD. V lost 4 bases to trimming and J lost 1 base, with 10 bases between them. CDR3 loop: CATSEGGVSYNEQFF. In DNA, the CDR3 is TGTGCCACCAGTGAAGGCGGGGTATCCTACAATGAGCAGTTCTTC.

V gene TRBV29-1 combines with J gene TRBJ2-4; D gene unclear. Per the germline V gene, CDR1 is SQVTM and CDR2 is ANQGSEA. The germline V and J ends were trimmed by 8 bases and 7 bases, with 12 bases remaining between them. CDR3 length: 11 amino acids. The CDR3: CSLRTRNIQYF. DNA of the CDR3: TGCAGCCTCCGCACGAGGAACATTCAGTACTTC.

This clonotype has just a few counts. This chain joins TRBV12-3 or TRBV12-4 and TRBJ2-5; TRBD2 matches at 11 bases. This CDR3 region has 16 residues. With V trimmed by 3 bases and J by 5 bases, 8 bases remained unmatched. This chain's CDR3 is CASSFVAGGLRETQYF. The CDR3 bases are TGTGCCAGCAGTTTTGTAGCGGGAGGGCTGCGGGAGACCCAGTACTTC.

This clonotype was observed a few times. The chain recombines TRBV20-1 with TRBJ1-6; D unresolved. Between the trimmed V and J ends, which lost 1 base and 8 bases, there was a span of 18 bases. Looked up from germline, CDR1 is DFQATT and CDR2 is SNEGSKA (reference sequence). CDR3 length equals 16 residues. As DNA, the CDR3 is TGCAGTGCTAGAGTTTGGGGTAATGGGGAGGATTCACCCCTCCACTTT. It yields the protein CSARVWGNGEDSPLHF.

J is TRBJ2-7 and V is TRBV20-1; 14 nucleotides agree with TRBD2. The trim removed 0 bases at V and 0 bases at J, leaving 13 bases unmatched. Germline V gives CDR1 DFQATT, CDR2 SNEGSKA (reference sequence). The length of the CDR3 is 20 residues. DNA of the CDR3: TGCAGTGCTAGAGATCGACAGCTTAGGGGGACTAGCGGGAGCTCCTACGAGCAGTACTTC. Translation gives CSARDRQLRGTSGSSYEQYF.

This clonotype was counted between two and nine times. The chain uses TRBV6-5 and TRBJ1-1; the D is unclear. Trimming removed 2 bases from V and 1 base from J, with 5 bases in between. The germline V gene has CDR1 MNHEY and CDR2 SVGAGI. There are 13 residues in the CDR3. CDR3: CASSYLRNTEAFF. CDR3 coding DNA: TGTGCCAGCAGTTACCTGAGGAACACTGAAGCTTTCTTT.

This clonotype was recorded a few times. As DNA, the CDR3 is TGTGCCAGCAGCCCTACTAGGGGATTAGATACGCAGTATTTT. Protein product: CASSPTRGLDTQYF. The chain joins TRBV12-3 or TRBV12-4 to TRBJ2-3, with D tentatively TRBD1 or TRBD2 (5 bases each). V shed 6 bases and J shed 5 bases, with 15 bases lying between them. The CDR3 runs to 14 residues.

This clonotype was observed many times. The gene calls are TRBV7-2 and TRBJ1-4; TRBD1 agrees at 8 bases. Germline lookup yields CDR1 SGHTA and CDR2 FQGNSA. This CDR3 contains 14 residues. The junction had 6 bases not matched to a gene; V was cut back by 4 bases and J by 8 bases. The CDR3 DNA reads TGTGCCAGCAGCTCCGGGACAGGAGGCGAAAAACTGTTTTTT. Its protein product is CASSSGTGGEKLFF.

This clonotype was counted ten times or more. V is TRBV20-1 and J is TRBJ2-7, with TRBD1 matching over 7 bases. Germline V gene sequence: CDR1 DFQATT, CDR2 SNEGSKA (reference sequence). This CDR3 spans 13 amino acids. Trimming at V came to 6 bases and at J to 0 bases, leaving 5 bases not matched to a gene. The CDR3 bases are TGCAGTGCCCTGGGACAGAGCTCCTACGAGCAGTACTTC. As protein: CSALGQSSYEQYF.

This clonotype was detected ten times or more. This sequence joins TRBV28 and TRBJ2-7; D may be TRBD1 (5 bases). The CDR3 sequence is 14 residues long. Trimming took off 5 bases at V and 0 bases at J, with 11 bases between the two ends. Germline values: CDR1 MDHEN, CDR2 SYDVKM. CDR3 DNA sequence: TGTGCCAGCAGTCGCCGACAGACCTCCTACGAGCAGTACTTC. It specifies CASSRRQTSYEQYF.

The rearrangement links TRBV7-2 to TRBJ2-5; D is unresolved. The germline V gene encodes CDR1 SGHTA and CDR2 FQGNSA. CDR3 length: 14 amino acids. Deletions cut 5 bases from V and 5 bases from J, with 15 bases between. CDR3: CASSVAATRETQYF. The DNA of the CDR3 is TGTGCCAGCAGCGTGGCCGCCACTCGGGAGACCCAGTACTTC.

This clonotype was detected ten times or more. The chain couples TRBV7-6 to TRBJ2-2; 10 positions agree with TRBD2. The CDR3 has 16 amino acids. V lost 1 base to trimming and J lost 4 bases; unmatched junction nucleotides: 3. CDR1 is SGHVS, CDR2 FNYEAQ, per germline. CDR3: CASSLGTSGFTGELFF. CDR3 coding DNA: TGTGCCAGCAGCTTAGGGACTAGCGGATTCACCGGGGAGCTGTTTTTT. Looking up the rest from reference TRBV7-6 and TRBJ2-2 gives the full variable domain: GAGVSQSPRYKVTKRGQDVALRCDPISGHVSLYWYRQALGQGPEFLTYFNYEAQQDKSGLPNDRFSAERPEGSISTLTIQRTEQRDSAMYRCASSLGTSGFTGELFFGEGSRLTVL.

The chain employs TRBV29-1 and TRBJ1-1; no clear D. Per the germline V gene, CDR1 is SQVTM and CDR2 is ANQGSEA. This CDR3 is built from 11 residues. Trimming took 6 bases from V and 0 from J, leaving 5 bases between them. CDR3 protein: CSVHMNTEAFF. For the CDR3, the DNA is TGCAGCGTACACATGAACACTGAAGCTTTCTTT.

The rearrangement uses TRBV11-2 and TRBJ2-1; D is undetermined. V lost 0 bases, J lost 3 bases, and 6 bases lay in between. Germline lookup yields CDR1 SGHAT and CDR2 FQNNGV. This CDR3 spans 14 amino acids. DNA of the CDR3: TGTGCCAGCAGCTTAGAGCCTGGCTACAATGAGCAGTTCTTC. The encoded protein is CASSLEPGYNEQFF.

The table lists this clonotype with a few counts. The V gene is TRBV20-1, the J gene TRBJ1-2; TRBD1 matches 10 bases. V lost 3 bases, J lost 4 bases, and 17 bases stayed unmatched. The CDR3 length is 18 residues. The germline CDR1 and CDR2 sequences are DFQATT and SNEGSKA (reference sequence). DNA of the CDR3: TGCAGTGCTAGCCTCCCCCTTTCGTTAAGGGACAGGGGCTATGGCTACACCTTC. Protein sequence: CSASLPLSLRDRGYGYTF.

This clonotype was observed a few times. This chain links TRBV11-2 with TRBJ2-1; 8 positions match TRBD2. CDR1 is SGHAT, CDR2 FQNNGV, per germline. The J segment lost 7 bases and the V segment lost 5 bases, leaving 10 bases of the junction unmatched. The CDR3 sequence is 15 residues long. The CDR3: CASSPRTGGPNEQFF. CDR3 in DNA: TGTGCCAGCAGCCCACGTACGGGAGGGCCTAATGAGCAGTTCTTC.

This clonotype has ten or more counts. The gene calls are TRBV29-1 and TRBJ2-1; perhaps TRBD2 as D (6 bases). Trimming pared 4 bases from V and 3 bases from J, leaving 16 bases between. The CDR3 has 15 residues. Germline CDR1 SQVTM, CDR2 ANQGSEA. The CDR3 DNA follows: TGCAGCGTTGGGGGATTGGCGGGAAGCTACAATGAGCAGTTCTTC. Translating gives CSVGGLAGSYNEQFF.

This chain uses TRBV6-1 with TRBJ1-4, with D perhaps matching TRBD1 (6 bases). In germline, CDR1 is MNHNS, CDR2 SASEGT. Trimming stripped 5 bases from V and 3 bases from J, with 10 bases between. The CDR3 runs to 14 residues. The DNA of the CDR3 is TGTGCCAGCAGTCCAGGGGCGGCTAATGAAAAACTGTTTTTT. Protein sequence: CASSPGAANEKLFF.

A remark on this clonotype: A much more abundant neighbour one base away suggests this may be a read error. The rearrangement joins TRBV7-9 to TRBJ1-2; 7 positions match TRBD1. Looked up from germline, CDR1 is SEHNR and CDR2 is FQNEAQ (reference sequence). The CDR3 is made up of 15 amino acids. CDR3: CVSSLGGGQRNGYTF. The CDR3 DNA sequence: TGTGTCAGCAGCTTAGGAGGGGGACAGAGGAATGGCTACACCTTC.

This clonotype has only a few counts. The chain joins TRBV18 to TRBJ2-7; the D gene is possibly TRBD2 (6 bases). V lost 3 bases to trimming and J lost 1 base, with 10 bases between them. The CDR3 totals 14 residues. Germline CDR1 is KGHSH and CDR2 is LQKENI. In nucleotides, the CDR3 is TGTGCCAGCTCACCGCGCCGGGGGTCCTACGAGCAGTACTTC. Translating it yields CASSPRRGSYEQYF.

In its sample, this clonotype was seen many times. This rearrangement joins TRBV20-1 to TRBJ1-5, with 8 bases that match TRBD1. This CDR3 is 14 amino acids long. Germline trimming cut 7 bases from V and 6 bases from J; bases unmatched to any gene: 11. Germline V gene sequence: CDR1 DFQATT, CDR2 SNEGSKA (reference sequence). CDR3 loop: CSVSQGDYAQPQHF. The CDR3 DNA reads TGCAGTGTCTCACAGGGGGATTATGCTCAGCCCCAGCATTTT.

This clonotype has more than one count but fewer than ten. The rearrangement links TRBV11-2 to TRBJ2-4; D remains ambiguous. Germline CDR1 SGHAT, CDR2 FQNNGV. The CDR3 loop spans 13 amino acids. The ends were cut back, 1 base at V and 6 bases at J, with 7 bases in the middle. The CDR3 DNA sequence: TGTGCCAGCAGCTTAGGAAATTCAAACATTCAGTACTTC. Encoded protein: CASSLGNSNIQYF.

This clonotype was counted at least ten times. The CDR3 DNA is TGTGCCAGCAGTTATCCCCAGGGAAGTCGCAATCAGCCCCAGCATTTT. Protein sequence: CASSYPQGSRNQPQHF. J is TRBJ1-5 and V is TRBV28, with D possibly matching TRBD1 (5 bases). In germline, CDR1 is MDHEN, CDR2 SYDVKM. The CDR3 runs to 16 residues. V gave up 4 bases and J gave up 2 bases, with 15 bases separating them.

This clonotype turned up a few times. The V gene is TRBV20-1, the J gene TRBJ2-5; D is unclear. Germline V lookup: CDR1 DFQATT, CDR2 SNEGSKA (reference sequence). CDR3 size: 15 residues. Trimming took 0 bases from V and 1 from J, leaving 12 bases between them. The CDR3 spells CSARDPTAAQETQYF. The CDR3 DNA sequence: TGCAGTGCTAGAGATCCGACGGCGGCCCAAGAGACCCAGTACTTC.

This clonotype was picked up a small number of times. The CDR3 sequence: CASSLGRGWAQYF. In DNA form, the CDR3 reads TGTGCCAGCAGTTTAGGCAGGGGGTGGGCCCAGTACTTC. This rearrangement joins TRBV28 to TRBJ2-5, with TRBD1 matching 7 bases. Trimming cost V 2 bases and J 9 bases; bases outside gene matches: 6. Germline V gene lookup returns CDR1 MDHEN and CDR2 SYDVKM. The CDR3 loop spans 13 amino acids.

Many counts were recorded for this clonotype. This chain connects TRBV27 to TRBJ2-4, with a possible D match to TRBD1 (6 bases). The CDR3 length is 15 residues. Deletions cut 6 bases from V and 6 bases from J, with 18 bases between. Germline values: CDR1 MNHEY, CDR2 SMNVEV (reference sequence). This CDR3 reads CASRMGATTLNIQYF. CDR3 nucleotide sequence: TGTGCCAGCAGAATGGGGGCAACTACCCTAAACATTCAGTACTTC.

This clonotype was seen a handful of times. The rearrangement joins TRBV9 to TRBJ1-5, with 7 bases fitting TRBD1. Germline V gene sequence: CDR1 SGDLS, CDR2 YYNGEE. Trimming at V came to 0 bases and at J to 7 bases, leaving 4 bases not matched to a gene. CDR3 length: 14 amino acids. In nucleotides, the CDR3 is TGTGCCAGCAGCGTAGGAGGGGGCGTCCAGCCCCAGCATTTT. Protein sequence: CASSVGGGVQPQHF.

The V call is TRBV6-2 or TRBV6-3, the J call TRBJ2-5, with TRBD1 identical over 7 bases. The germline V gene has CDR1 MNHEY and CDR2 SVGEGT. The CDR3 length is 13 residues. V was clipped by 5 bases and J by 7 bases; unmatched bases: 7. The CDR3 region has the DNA TGTGCCAGCAGTCCGGGACAGATGGCGACCCAGTACTTC. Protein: CASSPGQMATQYF.

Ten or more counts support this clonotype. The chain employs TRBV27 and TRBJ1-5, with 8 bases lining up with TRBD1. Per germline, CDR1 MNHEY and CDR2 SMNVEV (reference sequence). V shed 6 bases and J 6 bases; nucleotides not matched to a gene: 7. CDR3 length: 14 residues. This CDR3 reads CASSADRVGQPQHF. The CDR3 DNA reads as TGTGCCAGCAGCGCGGACAGGGTAGGTCAGCCCCAGCATTTT.

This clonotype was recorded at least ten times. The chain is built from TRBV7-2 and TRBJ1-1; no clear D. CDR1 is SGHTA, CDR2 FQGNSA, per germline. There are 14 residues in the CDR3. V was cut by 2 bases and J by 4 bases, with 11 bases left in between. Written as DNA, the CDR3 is TGTGCCAGCAGCTTATCCGGAAGAGCCACTGAAGCTTTCTTT. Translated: CASSLSGRATEAFF.